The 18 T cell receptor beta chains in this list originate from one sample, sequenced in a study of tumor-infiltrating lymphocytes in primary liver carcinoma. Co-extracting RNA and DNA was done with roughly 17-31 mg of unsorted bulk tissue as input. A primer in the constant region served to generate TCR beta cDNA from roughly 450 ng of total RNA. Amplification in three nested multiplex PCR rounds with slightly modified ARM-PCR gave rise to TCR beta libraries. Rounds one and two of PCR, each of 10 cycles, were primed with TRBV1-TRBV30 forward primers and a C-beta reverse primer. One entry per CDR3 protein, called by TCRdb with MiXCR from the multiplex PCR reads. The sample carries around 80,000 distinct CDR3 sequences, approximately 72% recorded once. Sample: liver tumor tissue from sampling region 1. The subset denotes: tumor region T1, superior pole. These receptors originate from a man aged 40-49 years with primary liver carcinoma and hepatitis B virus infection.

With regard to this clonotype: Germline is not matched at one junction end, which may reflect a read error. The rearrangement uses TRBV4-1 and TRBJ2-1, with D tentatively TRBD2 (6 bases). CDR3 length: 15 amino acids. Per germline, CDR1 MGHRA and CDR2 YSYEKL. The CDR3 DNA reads TGCGCCAACAGCCAAGAACTAGCCCAGGGCGATGAGCGGTTCTTC. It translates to CANSQELAQGDERFF.

CDR3 in DNA: TGTGCCAGCAGCTTGCGGGACGTGGGGAACACTGAAGCTTTCTTT. Its protein product is CASSLRDVGNTEAFF. V usage is TRBV5-5 and J usage is TRBJ1-1; D possibly corresponds to TRBD1 (5 bases). This CDR3 is 15 amino acids long. Between the trimmed V and J ends, which lost 1 base and 1 base, there was a span of 11 bases. In germline, CDR1 is SGHKS, CDR2 YYEKEE (reference sequence).

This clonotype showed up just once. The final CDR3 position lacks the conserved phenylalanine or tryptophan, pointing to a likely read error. The CDR3 is CASSLGSDPSTDTQYV. Written as DNA, the CDR3 is TGTGCCAGCAGCCTAGGGTCGGATCCTAGCACAGATACGCAGTATGTT. The chain combines TRBV11-2 with TRBJ2-3; D not resolved. From germline, CDR1 is SGHAT and CDR2 FQNNGV. The CDR3 runs 16 residues. V lost 5 bases to trimming and J lost 0 bases, with 15 bases between them.

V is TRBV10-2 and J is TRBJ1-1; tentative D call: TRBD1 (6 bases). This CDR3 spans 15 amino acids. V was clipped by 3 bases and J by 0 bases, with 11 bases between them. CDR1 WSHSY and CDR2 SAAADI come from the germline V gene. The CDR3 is CASSEQGAMNTEAFF. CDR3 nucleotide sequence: TGCGCCAGCAGTGAACAGGGCGCTATGAACACTGAAGCTTTCTTT.

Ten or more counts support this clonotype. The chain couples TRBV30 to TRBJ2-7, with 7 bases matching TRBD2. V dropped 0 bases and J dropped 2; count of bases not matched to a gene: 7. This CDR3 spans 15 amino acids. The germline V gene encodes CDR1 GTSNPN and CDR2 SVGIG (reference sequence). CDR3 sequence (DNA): TGTGCCTGGAGTGTAGGAGGCGGGGGTACCTACGAGCAGTACTTC. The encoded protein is CAWSVGGGGTYEQYF.

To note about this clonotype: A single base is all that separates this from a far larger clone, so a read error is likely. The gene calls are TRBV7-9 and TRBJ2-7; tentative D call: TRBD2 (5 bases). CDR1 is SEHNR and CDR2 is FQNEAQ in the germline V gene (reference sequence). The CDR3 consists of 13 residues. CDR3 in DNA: TGTGCCAGCAGCCCGTCTAGCTCCTACGAGCGGTACTTC. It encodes CASSPSSSYERYF.

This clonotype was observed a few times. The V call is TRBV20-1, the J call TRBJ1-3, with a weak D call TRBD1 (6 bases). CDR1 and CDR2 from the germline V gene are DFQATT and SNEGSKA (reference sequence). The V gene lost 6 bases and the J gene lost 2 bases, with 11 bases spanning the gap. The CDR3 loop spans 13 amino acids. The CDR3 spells CSAATGAGNTIYF. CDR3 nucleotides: TGCAGTGCCGCGACAGGAGCTGGAAACACCATATATTTT.

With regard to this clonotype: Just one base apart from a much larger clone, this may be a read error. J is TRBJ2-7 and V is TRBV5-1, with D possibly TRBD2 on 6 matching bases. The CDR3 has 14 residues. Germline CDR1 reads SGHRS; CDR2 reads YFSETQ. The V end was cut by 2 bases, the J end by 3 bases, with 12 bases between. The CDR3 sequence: CASSFNGSGYEQYF. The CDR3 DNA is TGCGCCAGCAGCTTTAACGGGAGTGGCTACGAGCAGTACTTC. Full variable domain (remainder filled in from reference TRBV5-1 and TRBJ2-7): KAGVTQTPRYLIKTRGQQVTLSCSPISGHRSVSWYQQTPGQGLQFLFEYFSETQRNKGNFPGRFSGRQFSNSRSEMNVSTLELGDSALYLCASSFNGSGYEQYFGPGTRLTVT.

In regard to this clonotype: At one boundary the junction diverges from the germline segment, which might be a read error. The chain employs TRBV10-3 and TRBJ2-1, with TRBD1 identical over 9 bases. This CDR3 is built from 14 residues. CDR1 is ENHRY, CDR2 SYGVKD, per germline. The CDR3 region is CATTPGQGANEQFF. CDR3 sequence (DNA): TGTGCCACCACCCCGGGACAGGGTGCGAATGAGCAATTCTTC.

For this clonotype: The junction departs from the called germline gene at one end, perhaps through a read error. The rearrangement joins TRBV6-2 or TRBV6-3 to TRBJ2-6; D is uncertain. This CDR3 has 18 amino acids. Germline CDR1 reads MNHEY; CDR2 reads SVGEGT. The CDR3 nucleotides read TGTGCCAGCAGTGGGTGGGTCGACCCTGACTCTAGGGCCAAAGTCCTGACTTTC. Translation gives CASSGWVDPDSRAKVLTF.

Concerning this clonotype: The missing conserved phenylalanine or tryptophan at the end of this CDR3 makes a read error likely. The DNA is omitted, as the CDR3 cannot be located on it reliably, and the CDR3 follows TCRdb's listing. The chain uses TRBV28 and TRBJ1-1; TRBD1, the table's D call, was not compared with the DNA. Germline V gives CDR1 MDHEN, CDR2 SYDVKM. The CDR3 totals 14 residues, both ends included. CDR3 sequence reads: CASHSRGLNTEALI.

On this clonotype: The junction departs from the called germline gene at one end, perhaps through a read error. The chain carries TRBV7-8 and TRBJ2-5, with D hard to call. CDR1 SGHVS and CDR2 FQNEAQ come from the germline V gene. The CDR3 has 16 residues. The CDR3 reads CASSFHNPWVLEIQYF. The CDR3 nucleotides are TGTGCCAGCAGCTTCCATAACCCATGGGTATTGGAGATCCAGTACTTC.

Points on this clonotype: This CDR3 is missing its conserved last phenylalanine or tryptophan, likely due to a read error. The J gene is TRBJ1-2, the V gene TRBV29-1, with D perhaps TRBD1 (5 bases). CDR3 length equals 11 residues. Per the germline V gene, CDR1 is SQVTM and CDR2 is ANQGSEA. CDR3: CSVEAQGGYTL. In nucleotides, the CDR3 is TGTAGCGTTGAAGCCCAGGGTGGCTACACCCTC.

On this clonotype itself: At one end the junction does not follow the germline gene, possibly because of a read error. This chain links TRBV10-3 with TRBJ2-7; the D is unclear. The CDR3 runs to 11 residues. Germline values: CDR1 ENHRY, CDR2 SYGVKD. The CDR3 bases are TGTGCCATCAGTTTATGGTCCGAGCAGTGTTTC. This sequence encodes CAISLWSEQCF.

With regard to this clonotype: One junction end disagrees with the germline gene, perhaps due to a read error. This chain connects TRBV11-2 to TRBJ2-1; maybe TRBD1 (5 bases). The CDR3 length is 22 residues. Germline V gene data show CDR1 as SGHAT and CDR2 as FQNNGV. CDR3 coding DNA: TGTGCCGGCAGCCTTTCCTACCGTGGTCCCGTGAAACAGGTTCACTCCTACAATGAGCAGTTCTTC. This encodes CAGSLSYRGPVKQVHSYNEQFF.

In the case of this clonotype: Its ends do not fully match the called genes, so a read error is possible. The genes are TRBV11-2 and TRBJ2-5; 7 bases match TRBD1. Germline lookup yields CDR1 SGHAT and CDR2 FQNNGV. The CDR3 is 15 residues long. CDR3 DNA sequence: TGTGCCAGCAACTCGACCTACAGGGGTGAACAGACCCAATACTTT. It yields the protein CASNSTYRGEQTQYF.

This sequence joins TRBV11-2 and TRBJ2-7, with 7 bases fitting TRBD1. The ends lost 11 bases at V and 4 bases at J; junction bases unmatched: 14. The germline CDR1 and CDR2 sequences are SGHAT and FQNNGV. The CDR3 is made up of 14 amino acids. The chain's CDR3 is CAGSSRQGEYEQYF. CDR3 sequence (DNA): TGTGCCGGTAGCTCGAGACAGGGTGAGTACGAGCAGTACTTC.

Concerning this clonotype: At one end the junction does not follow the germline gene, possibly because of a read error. The CDR3 coding sequence is TGTGCTAGCAGTCTCCGGACACGGGTCTATGAGCAGTTCTTC. It yields the protein CASSLRTRVYEQFF. V and J are TRBV6-2 or TRBV6-3 and TRBJ2-1, with a weak D call TRBD1 (5 bases). This CDR3 is built from 14 residues. The germline V gene encodes CDR1 MNHEY and CDR2 SVGEGT.